The next 6 T cell receptor beta chains were all read from a single sample in a study of shared clonotypes between healthy human individuals. This table comes from immunoSEQ multiplex PCR, and its TCRdb copy is limited to in-frame clones, with some not included. Here the sample spans 1.5 million to 1.9 million clones, around 98% being singletons. The sequenced sample was naive CD4+ T cells sorted from blood. The subset was: CD45RA+ positively selected. Receptors were obtained from a young man in good health.

Worth noting for this clone: The identical CDR3 is also encoded by other nucleotide sequences in the sample. The CDR3 coding sequence is TGTGCCAGCAGCTTAGGTGGTGGGGGGTCCAATCAGCCCCAGCATTTT. Its translation is CASSLGGGGSNQPQHF. The chain has TRBV7-2 and TRBJ1-5; D may be TRBD1 (5 bases). The CDR3 spans 16 residues. Trimming stripped 1 base from V and 3 bases from J, with 13 bases between. Looked up from germline, CDR1 is SGHTA and CDR2 is FQGNSA.

In its sample, this clone was seen once. CDR3 DNA: TGCGCCAGCAGCTCCAACACAAACACCGGGGAGCTGTTTTTT. This encodes CASSSNTNTGELFF. This chain connects TRBV5-1 to TRBJ2-2; D is uncertain. From germline, CDR1 is SGHRS and CDR2 YFSETQ. The germline V and J ends were trimmed by 3 bases and 2 bases, with 8 bases remaining between them. This CDR3 contains 14 residues.

The chain couples TRBV6-1 to TRBJ2-3, with 13 bases that match TRBD2. The V gene end was trimmed by 4 bases and the J gene end by 1 base; junction bases not matched to a gene: 5. CDR1 is MNHNS and CDR2 is SASEGT in the germline V gene. This CDR3 contains 17 residues. CDR3 sequence: CASSGLTSGRGTDTQYF. CDR3 in DNA: TGTGCCAGCAGTGGTCTTACTAGCGGGAGGGGCACAGATACGCAGTATTTT.

The V gene is TRBV5-4, the J gene TRBJ2-7, with 11 nucleotides matching TRBD2. This CDR3 is 14 amino acids long. V gave up 4 bases and J gave up 5 bases; unmatched junction bases: 5. Per the germline V gene, CDR1 is SGHNT and CDR2 is YYREEE (reference sequence). The CDR3 DNA follows: TGTGCCAGCAGCGAGACTAGCGGGGTCCACGAGCAGTACTTC. It translates to CASSETSGVHEQYF.

The chain couples TRBV10-1 to TRBJ2-1; 9 nucleotides agree with TRBD2. Per the germline V gene, CDR1 is WNHNN and CDR2 is SYGVQD (reference sequence). The CDR3 has 16 amino acids. The V segment lost 6 bases and the J segment 12 bases; nucleotides outside the gene matches: 18. The CDR3 DNA follows: TGCGCCAGCAGCGAGCTACTAGCGGGCGGGACGTCTGGGCAGTTCTTC. This gives the protein CASSELLAGGTSGQFF.

The rearrangement uses TRBV9 and TRBJ2-3; D perhaps matches TRBD1 (5 bases). Germline-derived CDR1 and CDR2 are SGDLS and YYNGEE. The CDR3 is 16 residues long. Trimming cost V 0 bases and J 1 base, with 12 bases left between them. CDR3 loop: CASSVVARGGTDTQYF. In DNA, the CDR3 is TGTGCCAGCAGCGTAGTGGCTAGGGGCGGCACAGATACGCAGTATTTT.